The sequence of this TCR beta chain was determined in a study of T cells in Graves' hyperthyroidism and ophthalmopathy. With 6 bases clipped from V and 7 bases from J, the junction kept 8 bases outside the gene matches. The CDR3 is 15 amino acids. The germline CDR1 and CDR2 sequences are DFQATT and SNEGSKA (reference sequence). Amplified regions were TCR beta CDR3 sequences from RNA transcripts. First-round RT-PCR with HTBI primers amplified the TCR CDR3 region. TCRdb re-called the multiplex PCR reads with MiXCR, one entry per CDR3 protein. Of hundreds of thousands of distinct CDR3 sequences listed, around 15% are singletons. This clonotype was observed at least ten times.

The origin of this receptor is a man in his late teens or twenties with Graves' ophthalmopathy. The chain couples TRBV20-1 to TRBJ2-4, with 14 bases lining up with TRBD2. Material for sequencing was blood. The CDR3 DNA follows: TGCAGTGCAAAGGGACTAGCGGGAGAAGGTAACATTCAGTACTTC. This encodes CSAKGLAGEGNIQYF.